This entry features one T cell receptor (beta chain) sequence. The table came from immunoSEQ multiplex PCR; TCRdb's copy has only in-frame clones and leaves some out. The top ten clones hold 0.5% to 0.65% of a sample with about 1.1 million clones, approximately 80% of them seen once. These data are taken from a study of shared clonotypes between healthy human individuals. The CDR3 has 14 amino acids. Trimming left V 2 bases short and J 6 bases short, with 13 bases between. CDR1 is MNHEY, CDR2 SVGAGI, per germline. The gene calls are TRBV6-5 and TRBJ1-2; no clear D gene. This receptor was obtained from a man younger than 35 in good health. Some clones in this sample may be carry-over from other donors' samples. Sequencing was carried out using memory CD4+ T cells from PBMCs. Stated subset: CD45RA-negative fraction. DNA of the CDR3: TGTGCCAGCAGTTACCAACCACCGAGGGATGGCTACACCTTC. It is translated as CASSYQPPRDGYTF.